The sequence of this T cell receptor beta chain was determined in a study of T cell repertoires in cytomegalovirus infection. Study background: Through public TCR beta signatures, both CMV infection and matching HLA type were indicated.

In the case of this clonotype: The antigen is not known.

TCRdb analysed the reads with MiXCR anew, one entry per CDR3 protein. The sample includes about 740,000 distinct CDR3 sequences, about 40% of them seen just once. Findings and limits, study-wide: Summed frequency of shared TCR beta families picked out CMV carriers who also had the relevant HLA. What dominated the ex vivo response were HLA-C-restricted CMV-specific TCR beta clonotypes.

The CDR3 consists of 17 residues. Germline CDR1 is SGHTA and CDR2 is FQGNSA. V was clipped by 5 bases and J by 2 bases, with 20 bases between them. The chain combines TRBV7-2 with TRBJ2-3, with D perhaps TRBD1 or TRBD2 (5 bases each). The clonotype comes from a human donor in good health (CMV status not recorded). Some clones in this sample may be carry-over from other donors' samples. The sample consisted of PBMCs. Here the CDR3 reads CASSPLGGLGATDTQYF. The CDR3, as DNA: TGTGCCAGCAGCCCCCTCGGCGGGCTAGGGGCCACAGATACGCAGTATTTT.